This T cell receptor (beta chain) was found in a study of graft-versus-host responses after intestinal transplantation. Across the whole study: Anti-thymocyte globulin induction preceded about three years of tacrolimus and steroid maintenance in all recipients.

Notes on this clone: What it binds is unknown.

CDR1 is MDHEN, CDR2 SYDVKM, per germline. The CDR3 runs 20 residues. The V and J ends lost 3 bases and 3 bases, in that order; junction bases with no gene match: 17. This table comes from immunoSEQ multiplex PCR, and its TCRdb copy is limited to in-frame clones, with some not included. The sample consists of tens of thousands of clones, around 94% of them appearing once. Study-wide points: Analysis identified GvH clones in recipient marrow, with some appearing first in ileum or blood. Individuals who had graft-donor T cell macrochimerism had allografts that showed high graft-versus-host to host-versus-graft clonal ratios.

This chain joins TRBV28 and TRBJ2-3; 11 bases line up with TRBD2. This sequence originates from a human patient who received an intestinal transplant, so some T cells may come from the graft donor. Specimen: PBMCs, collected around 270 days after intestinal transplant. This CDR3 reads CASSFGGWASGRLGTDTQYF. CDR3 DNA sequence: TGTGCCAGCAGTTTCGGAGGTTGGGCTAGCGGGAGGCTCGGGACAGATACGCAGTATTTT.